The TCR beta chain described here comes from a study of PD-1 and CTLA-4 blockade in melanoma. Germline CDR1 reads MNHNY; CDR2 reads SVGAGI (reference sequence). The length of the CDR3 is 14 residues. Trimming shortened V by 5 bases and J by 0 bases, and 10 bases separated the two germline ends. The protocol was immunoSEQ multiplex PCR, while the TCRdb copy is restricted to in-frame clones and leaves out a portion. Counted here are some 29,000 clones, less than 90% occurring once; the ten biggest clones make up roughly 8%. The rearrangement joins TRBV6-6 to TRBJ1-1; D not certain. This specimen was CD8+ T cells from peripheral blood, taken before anti-PD-1 treatment. This TCR derives from a human donor with melanoma. The CDR3 region has the DNA TGTGCCAGCAGTGACGGTCGACTGAACACTGAAGCTTTCTTT. Protein product: CASSDGRLNTEAFF.